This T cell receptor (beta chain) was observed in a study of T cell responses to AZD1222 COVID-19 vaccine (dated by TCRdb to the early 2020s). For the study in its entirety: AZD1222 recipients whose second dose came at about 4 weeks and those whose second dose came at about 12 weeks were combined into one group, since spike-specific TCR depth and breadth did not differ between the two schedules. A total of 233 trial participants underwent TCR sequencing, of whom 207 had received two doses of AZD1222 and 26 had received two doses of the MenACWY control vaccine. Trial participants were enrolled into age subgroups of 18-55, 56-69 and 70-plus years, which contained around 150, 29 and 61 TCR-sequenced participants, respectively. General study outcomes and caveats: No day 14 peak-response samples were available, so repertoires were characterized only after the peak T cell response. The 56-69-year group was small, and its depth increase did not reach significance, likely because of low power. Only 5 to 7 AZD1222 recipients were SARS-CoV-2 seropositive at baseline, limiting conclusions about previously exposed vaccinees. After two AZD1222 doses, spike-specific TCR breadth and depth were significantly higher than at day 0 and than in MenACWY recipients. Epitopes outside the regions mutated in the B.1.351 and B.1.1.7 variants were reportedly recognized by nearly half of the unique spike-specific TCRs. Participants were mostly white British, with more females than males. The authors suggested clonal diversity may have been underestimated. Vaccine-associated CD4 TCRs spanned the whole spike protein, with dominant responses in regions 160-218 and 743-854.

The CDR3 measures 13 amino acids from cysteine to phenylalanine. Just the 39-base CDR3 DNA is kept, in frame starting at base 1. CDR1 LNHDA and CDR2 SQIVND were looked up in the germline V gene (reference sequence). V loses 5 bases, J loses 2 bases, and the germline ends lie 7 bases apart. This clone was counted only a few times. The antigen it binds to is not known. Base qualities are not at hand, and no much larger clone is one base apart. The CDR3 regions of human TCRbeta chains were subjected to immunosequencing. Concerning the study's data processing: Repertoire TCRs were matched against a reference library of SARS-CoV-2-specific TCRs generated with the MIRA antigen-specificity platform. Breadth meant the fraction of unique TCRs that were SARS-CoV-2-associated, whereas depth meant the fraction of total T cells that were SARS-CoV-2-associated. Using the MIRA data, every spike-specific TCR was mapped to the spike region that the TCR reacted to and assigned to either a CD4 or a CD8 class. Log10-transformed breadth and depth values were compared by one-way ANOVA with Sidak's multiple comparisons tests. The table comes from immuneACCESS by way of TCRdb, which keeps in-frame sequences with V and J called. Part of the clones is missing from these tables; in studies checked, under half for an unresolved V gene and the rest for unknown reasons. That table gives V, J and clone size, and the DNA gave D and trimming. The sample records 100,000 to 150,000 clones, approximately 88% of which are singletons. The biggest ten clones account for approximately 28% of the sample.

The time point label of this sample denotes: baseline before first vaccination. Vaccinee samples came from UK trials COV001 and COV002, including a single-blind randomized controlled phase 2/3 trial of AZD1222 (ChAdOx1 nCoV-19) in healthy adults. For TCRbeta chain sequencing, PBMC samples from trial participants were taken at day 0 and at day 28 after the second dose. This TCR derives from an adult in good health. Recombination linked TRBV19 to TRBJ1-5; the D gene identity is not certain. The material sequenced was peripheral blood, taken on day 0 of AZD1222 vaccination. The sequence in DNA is TGTGCCAGTAGTCCCCCGGGCAATCAGCCCCAGCATTTT. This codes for CASSPPGNQPQHF.